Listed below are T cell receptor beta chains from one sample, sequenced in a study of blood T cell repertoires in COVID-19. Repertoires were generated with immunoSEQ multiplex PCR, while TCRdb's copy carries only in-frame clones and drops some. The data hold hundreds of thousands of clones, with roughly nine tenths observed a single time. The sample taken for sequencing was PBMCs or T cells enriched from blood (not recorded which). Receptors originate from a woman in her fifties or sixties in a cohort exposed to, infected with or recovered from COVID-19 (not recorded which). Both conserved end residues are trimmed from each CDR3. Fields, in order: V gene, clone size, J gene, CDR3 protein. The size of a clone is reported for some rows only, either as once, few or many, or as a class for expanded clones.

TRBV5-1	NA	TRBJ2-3	ASSRDQGTDTQY
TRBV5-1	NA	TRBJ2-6	ASSSSSGANVLT
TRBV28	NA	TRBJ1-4	ASSQNQGTGVEKLF
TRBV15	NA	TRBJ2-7	ATSVGTGWSEQY
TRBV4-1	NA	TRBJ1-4	ASSPLGGVTNEKLF
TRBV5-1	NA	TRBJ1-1	ASSLMSGGNTEAF
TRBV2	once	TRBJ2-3	ASGGTMAFPDTQY
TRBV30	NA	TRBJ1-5	AWSPQGAIRVGQPQH
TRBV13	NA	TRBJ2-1	ASSSPHRVNEQF
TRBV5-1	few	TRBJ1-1	ASSLRGEMNTEAF
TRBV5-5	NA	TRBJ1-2	ASSTMGQGVYGYT
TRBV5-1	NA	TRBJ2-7	ASSSPLTGNEQY
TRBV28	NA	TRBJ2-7	ASSPTGLGYDPGPSYEQY
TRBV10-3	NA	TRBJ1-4	AISGPGQVLF
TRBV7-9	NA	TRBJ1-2	ASSLDRMLGQGASGYT
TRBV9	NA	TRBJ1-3	ASSVGSTGNTIY
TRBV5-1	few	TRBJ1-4	ASSPRGNPGKLF
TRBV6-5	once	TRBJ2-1	ASTRQGFYNEQF
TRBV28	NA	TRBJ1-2	ASTNPGQGRGYT
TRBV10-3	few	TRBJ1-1	AISEQNRGPNTEAF
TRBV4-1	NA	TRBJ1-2	ASSHRPGQGYGYT
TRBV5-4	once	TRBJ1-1	ASSLGNKNTEAF
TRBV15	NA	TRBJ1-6	ATSRDRPGSPLH
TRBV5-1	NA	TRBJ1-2	ASSAGQDIYGYT
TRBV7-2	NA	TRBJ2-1	ASSLTSGGAFEQF
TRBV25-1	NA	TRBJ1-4	ASSDQGKPGQGGEKLF
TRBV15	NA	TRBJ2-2	ATSRARGVTGELF
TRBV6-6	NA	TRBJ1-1	ASSPRQGASDTEAF
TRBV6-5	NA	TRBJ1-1	ASSYSIAVNTEAF
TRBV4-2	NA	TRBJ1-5	ASSQDSYSNQPQH
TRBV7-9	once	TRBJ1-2	ASSLAGTGEGYGYT
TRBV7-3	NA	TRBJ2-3	ASSSPLAGTDTQY
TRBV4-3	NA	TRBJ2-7	ASSQVGTGNEQY
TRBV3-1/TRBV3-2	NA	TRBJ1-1	ASSPGVNTEAF
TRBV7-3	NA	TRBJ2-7	ASSLTSGGYEQY
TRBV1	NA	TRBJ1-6	TSSRNNKRVNNSPLH
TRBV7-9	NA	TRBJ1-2	ASSPDRGRGYGYT